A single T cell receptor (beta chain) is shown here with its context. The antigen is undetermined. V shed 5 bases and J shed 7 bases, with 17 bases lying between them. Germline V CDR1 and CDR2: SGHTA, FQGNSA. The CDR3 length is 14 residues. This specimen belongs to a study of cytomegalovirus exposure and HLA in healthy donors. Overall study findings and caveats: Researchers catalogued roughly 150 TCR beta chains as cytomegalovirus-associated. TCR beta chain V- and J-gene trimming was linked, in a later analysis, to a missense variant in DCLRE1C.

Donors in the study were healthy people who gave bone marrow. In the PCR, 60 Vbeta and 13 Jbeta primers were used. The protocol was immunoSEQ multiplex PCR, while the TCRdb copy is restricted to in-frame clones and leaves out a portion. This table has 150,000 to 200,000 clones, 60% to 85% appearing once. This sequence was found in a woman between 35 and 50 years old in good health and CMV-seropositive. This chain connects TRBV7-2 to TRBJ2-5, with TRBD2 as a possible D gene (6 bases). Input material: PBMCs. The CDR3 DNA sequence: TGTGCCAGCAGCCCCTTCAGCGCCGGGGGGACCCAGTACTTC. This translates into CASSPFSAGGTQYF.